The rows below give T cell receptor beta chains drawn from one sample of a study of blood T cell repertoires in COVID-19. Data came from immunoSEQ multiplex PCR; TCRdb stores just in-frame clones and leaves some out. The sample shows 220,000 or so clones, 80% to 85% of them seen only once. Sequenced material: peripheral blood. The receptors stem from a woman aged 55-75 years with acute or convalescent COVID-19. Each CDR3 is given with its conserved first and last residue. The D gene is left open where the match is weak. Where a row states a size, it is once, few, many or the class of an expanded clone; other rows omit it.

TGTGCCAGTAGTCCGACTAGCGGGGACCACAATGAGCAGTTCTTC	CASSPTSGDHNEQFF	TRBD2	.	TRBV19	TRBJ2-1
TGTGCCAGCAGCCGCGGGAAGACGGAGACCCAGTACTTC	CASSRGKTETQYF	.	.	TRBV5-4	TRBJ2-5
TGTGCCAGTGGAGATCCAGCCTACAATGAGCAGTTCTTC	CASGDPAYNEQFF	.	.	TRBV12-3/TRBV12-4	TRBJ2-1
TGTGCCACCCGGAAGGGGGGGTTGAACACCGGGGAGCTGTTTTTT	CATRKGGLNTGELFF	.	.	TRBV15	TRBJ2-2
TGTGCTAGCAGCTTAGTCCTAGGAGGAAGAGACGGACAAGAGACCCAGTACTTC	CASSLVLGGRDGQETQYF	.	.	TRBV7-7	TRBJ2-5
TGTGCCAGCAGCCTCTCGCTCTCTATCCGGGACGAGCAGTACTTC	CASSLSLSIRDEQYF	.	.	TRBV5-6	TRBJ2-7
TGTGCCAGTAGTATAGATAATAGCGGGTCCTACAATGAGCAGTTCTTC	CASSIDNSGSYNEQFF	TRBD2	.	TRBV19	TRBJ2-1
TGTGCCAGCAGTGAATCGGGGAACACTGAAGCTTTCTTT	CASSESGNTEAFF	.	.	TRBV6-1	TRBJ1-1
TGTGCCAGCAGCGTAGTTTCTACATCAGGGCTTCATGGCTACACCTTC	CASSVVSTSGLHGYTF	.	.	TRBV9	TRBJ1-2
TGTGCCTGGAGGGTCGGGGGTGGCTACACCTTC	CAWRVGGGYTF	.	.	TRBV30	TRBJ1-2
TGTGCCAGCAGCGCCGGAGACAGGGGGCGCGGAGAGACCCAGTACTTC	CASSAGDRGRGETQYF	TRBD1	.	TRBV5-4	TRBJ2-5
TGTGCCAGCAGTTACTCCTATGCCCGCGAGCAGTACTTC	CASSYSYAREQYF	.	.	TRBV6-2/TRBV6-3	TRBJ2-7
TGTGCCAGCAGCCCTCTCCAGGGGCGCGTCACCGGGGAGCTGTTTTTT	CASSPLQGRVTGELFF	.	.	TRBV7-2	TRBJ2-2
TGTGCCAGCAGCCGAAAGATAGCAAGTAACTATGGCTACACCTTC	CASSRKIASNYGYTF	.	.	TRBV3-1/TRBV3-2	TRBJ1-2
TGTGCCAGCAAATGGACGGGGGGGGCATACACAGATACGCAGTATTTT	CASKWTGGAYTDTQYF	TRBD2	.	TRBV5-4	TRBJ2-3
TGTGCCAGCAGCTTAGATGTGGGGCCCTTAGGCTACACCTTC	CASSLDVGPLGYTF	.	.	TRBV11-2	TRBJ1-2
TGTGCCAGCAGCGTAGGCCGGACAAAACATTCACCCCTCCACTTT	CASSVGRTKHSPLHF	.	few	TRBV9	TRBJ1-6
TGTGCCAGCAGCCAAGATGGCGACGGGGGACGAGAGACCCAGTACTTC	CASSQDGDGGRETQYF	.	.	TRBV4-2	TRBJ2-5
TGTGCCAGCAGTCCGGACGGAGGGAATGAGCAGTTCTTC	CASSPDGGNEQFF	.	.	TRBV28	TRBJ2-1
TGTGCCAGCAGTTACCTTTCCCTGAACACTGAAGCTTTCTTT	CASSYLSLNTEAFF	.	.	TRBV6-5	TRBJ1-1
TGCGCCAGCAGCACCGGGACTAGCGGGGGAGGTGGGCAGTTCTTC	CASSTGTSGGGGQFF	TRBD2	once	TRBV5-1	TRBJ2-1
TGTGCCAGCAGCGTTTCAGGGAACTCTGGAAACACCATATATTTT	CASSVSGNSGNTIYF	.	.	TRBV9	TRBJ1-3
TGCGCCAGCAGCTTGGGGATGGGGGCAGGCACTGAAGCTTTCTTT	CASSLGMGAGTEAFF	.	.	TRBV5-1	TRBJ1-1
TGTGCCAGCAGGACCACAGGATCCTCTGGAAACACCATATATTTT	CASRTTGSSGNTIYF	.	.	TRBV13	TRBJ1-3
TGTGCCAGCTCACCTTTGAGCGGCCAAGAGACCCAGTACTTC	CASSPLSGQETQYF	.	.	TRBV18	TRBJ2-5
TGCGCCAGCAGCCGCGGGGGCTCCTATAATTCACCCCTCCACTTT	CASSRGGSYNSPLHF	.	.	TRBV5-1	TRBJ1-6
TGTGCCAGCTCACAGGGGGACGGCCGTGGCTACACCTTC	CASSQGDGRGYTF	TRBD1	.	TRBV11-2	TRBJ1-2
TGTGCCAGCAGTTACGACTGGGAAGCTTTCTTT	CASSYDWEAFF	.	.	TRBV6-5	TRBJ1-1
TGTGCCAGCCTCGGGACGGACAGGGACAGCTACACCTTC	CASLGTDRDSYTF	TRBD1	.	TRBV19	TRBJ1-2
TGTGCCAGCAGCCCCGGGACAGGGAGCTCTGGGGCCAACGTCCTGACTTTC	CASSPGTGSSGANVLTF	TRBD1	.	TRBV11-3	TRBJ2-6
TGCGCCAGCAGCTCGGGATCTAGGGCTAATGAAAAACTGTTTTTT	CASSSGSRANEKLFF	.	.	TRBV5-1	TRBJ1-4
TGTGCCAGCAGCTTGTCTGCTATTCAGCCCCAGCATTTT	CASSLSAIQPQHF	.	few	TRBV5-6	TRBJ1-5
TGCGCCAGCAGCGTCCGGGACAGTCTCACCGGGGAGCTGTTTTTT	CASSVRDSLTGELFF	TRBD1	.	TRBV4-1	TRBJ2-2
TGTGCCAGCAGCCCGGGACAGTTCTACGAGCAGTACTTC	CASSPGQFYEQYF	TRBD1	.	TRBV3-1/TRBV3-2	TRBJ2-7
TGCGCCAGCAGCCCCACCAACAGTTACACTGAAGCTTTCTTT	CASSPTNSYTEAFF	.	.	TRBV4-1	TRBJ1-1
TGTGCCAGTAGTAGCGACAGCTACACTGAAGCTTTCTTT	CASSSDSYTEAFF	.	.	TRBV19	TRBJ1-1
TGTGCCACGAAGGACAGCGTGAACACTGAAGCTTTCTTT	CATKDSVNTEAFF	.	.	TRBV10-3	TRBJ1-1
TGTGCCAGCAGCCATTGGGGACTAGTCGCCGCCGGGGAGCTGTTTTTT	CASSHWGLVAAGELFF	TRBD2	.	TRBV3-1/TRBV3-2	TRBJ2-2
TGTGCCAGCAGCGCCCTGACCTCCCCGATGGGGACAGGGGGGGACAATGAGCAGTTCTTC	CASSALTSPMGTGGDNEQFF	TRBD1	.	TRBV9	TRBJ2-1
TGTGCCAGCAGTTTAAGCAACTACGGGGAGCAGTTCTTC	CASSLSNYGEQFF	.	.	TRBV27	TRBJ2-1
TGTGCCAGCAGTTCCTCTGGAAGGGGAGGATACGAGCAGTACTTC	CASSSSGRGGYEQYF	.	.	TRBV6-5	TRBJ2-7
TGTGCTAGTGCCCCTAGCGGGGCGAACACAGATACGCAGTATTTT	CASAPSGANTDTQYF	TRBD2	once	TRBV12-5	TRBJ2-3
TGTGCCAGCAGTCCGGACAGGGGACGTGGGTACACTGAAGCTTTCTTT	CASSPDRGRGYTEAFF	TRBD1	.	TRBV6-6	TRBJ1-1
TGCGCCAGCAGCGACGGGACAGTTTTCTACGAGCAGTACTTC	CASSDGTVFYEQYF	TRBD1	.	TRBV5-1	TRBJ2-7
TGTGCCAGCAGCCAAGGAAAAGGCATACTAGCGGGGAAATACGAGCAGTACTTC	CASSQGKGILAGKYEQYF	TRBD2	once	TRBV3-1/TRBV3-2	TRBJ2-7
TGTGCCAGCACCGAATTCCGGTTGGGGGGGGAGCAGTACTTC	CASTEFRLGGEQYF	TRBD2	.	TRBV5-5	TRBJ2-7
TGTGCCAGCAGAGAGGGACAGGTCAACACTGAAGCTTTCTTT	CASREGQVNTEAFF	TRBD1	once	TRBV2	TRBJ1-1
TGTGCCAGCAGCTTAGTCGGGGATAATTCACCCCTCCACTTT	CASSLVGDNSPLHF	.	.	TRBV11-1	TRBJ1-6
TGTGCTAGCAGCACACAGGGTGCCGGGGAGCTGTTTTTT	CASSTQGAGELFF	.	.	TRBV7-7	TRBJ2-2
TGTGCCAGCAGCTTGGAACGGAGGAAGACCCAGTACTTC	CASSLERRKTQYF	.	.	TRBV5-4	TRBJ2-5
TGTGCCAGCAGCCCCGGGCGGGTCGACAATGAGCAGTTCTTC	CASSPGRVDNEQFF	.	.	TRBV7-9	TRBJ2-1
TGTGCCAGCAGCTTAGAGGGCAATACGGAGCAGTACTTC	CASSLEGNTEQYF	.	.	TRBV11-3	TRBJ2-7
TGTGCCAGCAGCGAGGGGGCTAGCGGGGGCAATGAGCAGTTCTTC	CASSEGASGGNEQFF	TRBD2	few	TRBV9	TRBJ2-1
TGTGCCAGCAGTGAGTTTCAGGGGGCCACCAAAAACATTCAGTACTTC	CASSEFQGATKNIQYF	TRBD1	.	TRBV2	TRBJ2-4
TGTGCCAGCAGCTTGGTTGAAGGGAGAGGCTACACCTTC	CASSLVEGRGYTF	.	.	TRBV7-9	TRBJ1-2
TGCGCCAGCAGCTTGAACTGGGACAGGAGATTGAACACTGAAGCTTTCTTT	CASSLNWDRRLNTEAFF	TRBD1	.	TRBV5-1	TRBJ1-1
TGTGCCAGCAGAACCACAGGGGCGGCCTATGGCTACACCTTC	CASRTTGAAYGYTF	TRBD1	.	TRBV7-2	TRBJ1-2
TGCGCCAGCAGCCCAGGGGGATCCCAGGTAACCCAGCATTTT	CASSPGGSQVTQHF	TRBD1	once	TRBV4-1	TRBJ1-5
TGTGCCAGCAGTTTGGTTCCGGGGGGCTACACCTTC	CASSLVPGGYTF	.	.	TRBV12-3/TRBV12-4	TRBJ1-2